A single sample is the source of the 3 T cell receptor beta chains below, sequenced in a study of blood T cells in healthy people across ages. For the second PCR, which ran for about 7 to 11 cycles, a sample-barcoded 5' primer and a J-beta primer mix were used. One entry per CDR3 protein, called by TCRdb with MiXCR from the 5' RACE reads. The sample records around 940,000 distinct CDR3 sequences, roughly 51% being singletons. Sequenced material: blood. Receptor source: a woman in her fifties or sixties in good health.

The chain carries TRBV28 and TRBJ2-3; no clear D gene. V shed 4 bases and J shed 3 bases, with 14 bases lying between them. CDR1 is MDHEN, CDR2 SYDVKM, per germline. The CDR3 length is 15 residues. CDR3 sequence (DNA): TGTGCCAGCAGTTCAGTTGCGTTAAGTACAGATACGCAGTATTTT. Translation gives CASSSVALSTDTQYF. Drawing the rest from reference TRBV28 and TRBJ2-3, the complete variable domain is DVKVTQSSRYLVKRTGEKVFLECVQDMDHENMFWYRQDPGLGLRLIYFSYDVKMKEKGDIPEGYSVSREKKERFSLILESASTNQTSMYLCASSSVALSTDTQYFGPGTRLTVL.

This clonotype was recorded a few times. The chain employs TRBV27 and TRBJ2-1; tentatively, D is TRBD2 (6 bases). Deletions cut 2 bases from V and 1 base from J, with 9 bases between. Germline loops: CDR1 MNHEY, CDR2 SMNVEV (reference sequence). The CDR3 totals 15 residues. The CDR3 region has the DNA TGTGCCAGCAGTTTAGGCGGGATATCCTACAATGAGCAGTTCTTC. It encodes CASSLGGISYNEQFF.

This clonotype showed up just a few times. The V gene is TRBV28, the J gene TRBJ2-7, with 8 bases lining up with TRBD1. Germline V CDR1 and CDR2: MDHEN, SYDVKM. With 11 bases clipped from V and 3 bases from J, the junction kept 12 bases outside the gene matches. This CDR3 comprises 14 residues. CDR3 amino acids: CASRRRQGSYEQYF. The CDR3 DNA reads as TGTGCCTCGCGCCGACGACAGGGGAGCTACGAGCAGTACTTC.